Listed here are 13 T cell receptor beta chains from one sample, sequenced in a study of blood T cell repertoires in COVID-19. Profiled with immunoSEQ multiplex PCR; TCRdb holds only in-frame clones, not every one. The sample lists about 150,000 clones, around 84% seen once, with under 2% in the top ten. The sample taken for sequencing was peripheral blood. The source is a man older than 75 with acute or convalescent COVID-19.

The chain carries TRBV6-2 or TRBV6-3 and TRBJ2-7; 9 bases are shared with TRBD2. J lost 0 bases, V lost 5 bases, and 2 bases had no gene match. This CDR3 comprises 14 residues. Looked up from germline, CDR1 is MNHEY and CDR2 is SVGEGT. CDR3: CASSAGGSSYEQYV. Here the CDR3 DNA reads TGTGCCAGCAGTGCGGGGGGGAGCTCCTACGAGCAGTACGTC.

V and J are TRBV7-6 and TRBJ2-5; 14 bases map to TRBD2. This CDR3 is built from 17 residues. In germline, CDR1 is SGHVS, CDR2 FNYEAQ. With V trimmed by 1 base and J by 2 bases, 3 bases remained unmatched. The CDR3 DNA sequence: TGTGCCAGCAGCTTAGGACTAGCGGGGGGGACTCAAGAGACCCAGTACTTC. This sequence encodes CASSLGLAGGTQETQYF.

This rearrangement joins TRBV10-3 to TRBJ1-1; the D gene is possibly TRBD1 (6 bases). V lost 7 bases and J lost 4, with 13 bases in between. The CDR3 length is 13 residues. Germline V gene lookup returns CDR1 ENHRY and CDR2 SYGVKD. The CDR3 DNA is TGTGCCATCACCGGGACACTGGGCACTGAAGCTTTCTTT. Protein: CAITGTLGTEAFF.

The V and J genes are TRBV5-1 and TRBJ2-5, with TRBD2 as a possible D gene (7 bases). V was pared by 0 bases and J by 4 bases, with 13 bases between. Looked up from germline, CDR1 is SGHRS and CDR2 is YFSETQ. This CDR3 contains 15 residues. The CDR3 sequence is CASSLAGGQGETQYF. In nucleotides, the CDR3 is TGCGCCAGCAGCTTGGCCGGGGGGCAGGGAGAGACCCAGTACTTC.

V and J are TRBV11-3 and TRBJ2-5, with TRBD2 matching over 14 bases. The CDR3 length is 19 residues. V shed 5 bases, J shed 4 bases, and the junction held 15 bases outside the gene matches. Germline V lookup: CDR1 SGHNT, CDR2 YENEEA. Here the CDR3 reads CASSQWTSGGPVGSETQYF. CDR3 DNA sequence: TGTGCCAGCAGCCAGTGGACTAGCGGGGGGCCCGTCGGGTCAGAGACCCAGTACTTC.

The CDR3 DNA sequence: TGTGCCAGCAGATCGACAGGTCTCCTTTACAATGAGCAGTTCTTC. Protein product: CASRSTGLLYNEQFF. V gene TRBV6-5 combines with J gene TRBJ2-1, with D perhaps TRBD1 (6 bases). Per germline, CDR1 MNHEY and CDR2 SVGAGI. The CDR3 extends over 15 amino acids. V lost 6 bases to trimming and J lost 4 bases, with 16 bases between them.

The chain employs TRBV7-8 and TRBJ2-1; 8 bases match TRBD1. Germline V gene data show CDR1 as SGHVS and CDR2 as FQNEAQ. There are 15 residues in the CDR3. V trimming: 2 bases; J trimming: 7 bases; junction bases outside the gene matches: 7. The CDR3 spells CASSLTTGGFNEQFF. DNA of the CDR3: TGTGCCAGCAGCTTAACAACAGGGGGTTTTAATGAGCAGTTCTTC.

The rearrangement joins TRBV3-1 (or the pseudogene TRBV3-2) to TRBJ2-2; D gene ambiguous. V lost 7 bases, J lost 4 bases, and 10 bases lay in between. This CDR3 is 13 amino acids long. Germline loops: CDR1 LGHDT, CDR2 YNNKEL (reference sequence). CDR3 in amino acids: CASNEAPTGELFF. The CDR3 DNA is TGTGCCAGCAATGAGGCCCCCACCGGGGAGCTGTTTTTT.

This CDR3 reads CASRYENFLTETQYF. The CDR3 DNA follows: TGTGCCAGCAGGTACGAGAACTTCCTCACGGAGACCCAGTACTTC. The chain recombines TRBV7-2 with TRBJ2-5; D unclear. V was cut by 6 bases and J by 5 bases, with 19 bases left in between. Germline CDR1 and CDR2: SGHTA and FQGNSA. The CDR3 is 15 amino acids.

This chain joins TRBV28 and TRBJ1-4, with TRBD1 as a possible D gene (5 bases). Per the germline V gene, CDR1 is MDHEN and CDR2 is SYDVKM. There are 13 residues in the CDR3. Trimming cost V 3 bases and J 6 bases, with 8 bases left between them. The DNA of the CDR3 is TGTGCCAGCAGTTTGCCAGGGTATGAAAAACTGTTTTTT. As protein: CASSLPGYEKLFF.

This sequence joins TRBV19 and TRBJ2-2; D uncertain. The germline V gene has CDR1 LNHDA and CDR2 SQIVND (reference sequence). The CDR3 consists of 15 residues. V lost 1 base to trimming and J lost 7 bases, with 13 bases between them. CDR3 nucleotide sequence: TGTGCCAGTAGTATAGGGCCTAGAACGGGCGGGGAGCTGTTTTTT. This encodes CASSIGPRTGGELFF.

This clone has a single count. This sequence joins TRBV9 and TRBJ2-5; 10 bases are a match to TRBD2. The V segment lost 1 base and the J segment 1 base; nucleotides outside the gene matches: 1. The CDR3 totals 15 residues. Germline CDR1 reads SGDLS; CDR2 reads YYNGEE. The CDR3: CASSVRTSGQETQYF. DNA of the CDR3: TGTGCCAGCAGCGTAAGGACTAGCGGCCAAGAGACCCAGTACTTC.

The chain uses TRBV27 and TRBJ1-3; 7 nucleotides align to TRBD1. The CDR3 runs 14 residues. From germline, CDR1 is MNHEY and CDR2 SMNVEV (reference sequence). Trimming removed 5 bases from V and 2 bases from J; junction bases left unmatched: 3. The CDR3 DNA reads TGTGCCAGCAGTATGACAGGGACTGGAAACACCATATATTTT. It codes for CASSMTGTGNTIYF.